This T cell receptor (beta chain) was sequenced for a study of CD8+ T cells in alopecia areata. Study-wide background: Affected scalp percentage set treated patients' severity scores. Overall study findings and caveats: Affected scalp, especially in alopecia totalis/universalis, had a higher clonality than normal scalp did.

Treatment indicated: oral pan-JAK inhibitor, 5-10 mg twice daily. The authors extracted RNA and reverse transcribed it into cDNA as the sequencing template. TCRdb's table, derived via immunoSEQ multiplex PCR, lists solely in-frame clones and lacks some. The sample yields 190,000 or so clones, roughly 64% seen once. As to this clone: Its matching antigen is unknown.

The CDR3 is made up of 13 amino acids. Trimming stripped 0 bases from V and 6 bases from J, with 8 bases between. The germline V gene encodes CDR1 MNHEY and CDR2 SVGAGI. The sequence came from a human donor with alopecia areata. The chain couples TRBV6-5 to TRBJ1-1; D call uncertain. The input for sequencing was CD8+ T cells sorted from blood, taken at week 24, from a patient treated with tofacitinib. As DNA, the CDR3 is TGTGCCAGCAGTTACTCGTCGTCCGCTGAAGCTTTCTTT. Its protein is CASSYSSSAEAFF.